Shown below are 20 T cell receptor beta chains from a single sample sequenced in a study of blood T cell repertoires in COVID-19. The repertoire was sequenced with immunoSEQ multiplex PCR; TCRdb's copy has only in-frame clones and lacks some. The sample consists of about 98,000 clones, 81% of them appearing once. Sequencing was done on a sample of peripheral blood. The receptors stem from an elderly woman with acute or convalescent COVID-19.

The V call is TRBV5-6, the J call TRBJ2-5, with unresolved D. Trimming removed 3 bases from V and 5 bases from J, with 8 bases in between. Germline V gene sequence: CDR1 SGHDT, CDR2 YYEEEE. There are 12 residues in the CDR3. As DNA, the CDR3 is TGTGCCAGCAGCTGGAGTGGGGAGACCCAGTACTTC. Protein product: CASSWSGETQYF.

In its sample, this clone was seen a few times. The V gene is TRBV29-1, the J gene TRBJ1-1; 10 nucleotides match TRBD1. Trimming cost V 2 bases and J 9 bases; bases outside gene matches: 9. Germline lookup yields CDR1 SQVTM and CDR2 ANQGSEA. CDR3 length: 14 residues. The CDR3 region has the DNA TGCAGCGTTGAACGGCGCGGGACAGGGGATCAAGCTTTCTTT. Residues: CSVERRGTGDQAFF. Full variable domain (outside the CDR3, taken from reference TRBV29-1 and TRBJ1-1): SAVISQKPSRDICQRGTSLTIQCQVDSQVTMMFWYRQQPGQSLTLIATANQGSEATYESGFVIDKFPISRPNLTFSTLTVSNMSPEDSSIYLCSVERRGTGDQAFFGQGTRLTVV.

The V and J genes are TRBV24-1 and TRBJ1-1; 9 nucleotides agree with TRBD1. This CDR3 contains 17 residues. Germline CDR1 reads KGHDR; CDR2 reads SFDVKD. Trimming took 4 bases from V and 0 from J; bases not matched to a gene: 8. The CDR3 nucleotides read TGTGCCACCAGTGACCTCTACAGGGGGCGTATGAACACTGAAGCTTTCTTT. Translation gives CATSDLYRGRMNTEAFF.

The chain has TRBV6-1 and TRBJ1-5; TRBD1 matches 9 bases. The junction had 11 bases not matched to a gene; V was cut back by 3 bases and J by 5 bases. The CDR3 has 17 residues. Per germline, CDR1 MNHNS and CDR2 SASEGT. The CDR3 spells CASSDQSGTGWHQPQHF. DNA of the CDR3: TGTGCCAGCAGTGATCAATCCGGGACAGGGTGGCATCAGCCCCAGCATTTT.

The CDR3 region is CASSARTGTNTEAFF. For the CDR3, the DNA is TGTGCCAGCAGCGCCCGGACAGGGACGAACACTGAAGCTTTCTTT. V usage is TRBV7-2 and J usage is TRBJ1-1, with TRBD1 matching 8 bases. V was pared by 5 bases and J by 1 base, with 6 bases of the junction left unmatched. The CDR3 loop spans 15 amino acids. CDR1 and CDR2 from the germline V gene are SGHTA and FQGNSA.

The chain recombines TRBV5-1 with TRBJ1-1; maybe TRBD1 (6 bases). Germline V CDR1 and CDR2: SGHRS, YFSETQ. The length of the CDR3 is 16 residues. V lost 5 bases and J lost 2, with 19 bases in between. The CDR3 DNA follows: TGCGCCAGCAGGATGAGTGGGGGCGGGTTAAACACTGAAGCTTTCTTT. Translating it yields CASRMSGGGLNTEAFF.

V gene TRBV5-1 combines with J gene TRBJ1-1, with 8 bases that match TRBD1. Per the germline V gene, CDR1 is SGHRS and CDR2 is YFSETQ. There are 15 residues in the CDR3. V lost 2 bases to trimming and J lost 2 bases; unmatched junction nucleotides: 5. This CDR3 is CASSFGQGGNTEAFF. The CDR3 region has the DNA TGCGCCAGCAGCTTCGGACAGGGCGGCAACACTGAAGCTTTCTTT.

CDR3 protein: CASSLVGRGLDYGYTF. DNA of the CDR3: TGCGCCAGCAGCTTGGTCGGGAGGGGACTCGACTATGGCTACACCTTC. The chain joins TRBV5-1 to TRBJ1-2; D perhaps matches TRBD1 (5 bases). Germline V gives CDR1 SGHRS, CDR2 YFSETQ. This CDR3 is 16 amino acids long. Trimming left V 0 bases short and J 3 bases short, with 15 bases between.

Written as DNA, the CDR3 is TGTGCCAGCAGCTTAGATGGGACAGGGGGCTCACCCCTCCACTTT. It specifies CASSLDGTGGSPLHF. The J gene is TRBJ1-6, the V gene TRBV7-2; 12 nucleotides line up with TRBD1. Germline trimming cut 1 base from V and 10 bases from J; bases unmatched to any gene: 2. Germline CDR1 is SGHTA and CDR2 is FQGNSA. This CDR3 has 15 residues.

This rearrangement joins TRBV19 to TRBJ1-4; D is perhaps TRBD1 (5 bases). The V gene's germline CDR1 is LNHDA and CDR2 SQIVND (reference sequence). This CDR3 comprises 12 residues. Trimming removed 4 bases from V and 12 bases from J, with 12 bases in between. The CDR3 protein is CASSTNSGELFF. Written as DNA, the CDR3 is TGTGCCAGTAGTACCAACTCGGGGGAACTGTTTTTT.

The chain has TRBV14 and TRBJ2-3, with TRBD1 as a possible D gene (6 bases). Looked up from germline, CDR1 is SGHDN and CDR2 is FVKESK. The germline V and J ends were trimmed by 4 bases and 2 bases, with 16 bases remaining between them. This CDR3 contains 16 residues. The CDR3: CASSLGHHILTDTQYF. The CDR3, as DNA: TGTGCCAGCAGCCTGGGACACCATATCCTCACAGATACGCAGTATTTT.

The gene calls are TRBV9 and TRBJ2-2; 11 positions agree with TRBD2. This CDR3 is 17 amino acids long. Germline CDR1 is SGDLS and CDR2 is YYNGEE. With V trimmed by 2 bases and J by 2 bases, 5 bases remained unmatched. The CDR3 nucleotides read TGTGCCAGCAGCGTTAGCGGGGGGGCTTATAACACCGGGGAGCTGTTTTTT. Protein sequence: CASSVSGGAYNTGELFF.

The V gene is TRBV5-1, the J gene TRBJ2-3; TRBD2 might be the D (5 bases). Germline assignment: CDR1 SGHRS and CDR2 YFSETQ. Trimming left V 4 bases short and J 1 base short, with 13 bases between. The length of the CDR3 is 15 residues. CDR3 DNA sequence: TGCGCCAGCAGCATACGAGGGCAGCGCACAGATACGCAGTATTTT. This codes for CASSIRGQRTDTQYF.

The chain combines TRBV11-2 with TRBJ1-2, with a weak D call TRBD1 (6 bases). V shed 0 bases and J shed 7 bases, with 12 bases lying between them. Per the germline V gene, CDR1 is SGHAT and CDR2 is FQNNGV. The CDR3 runs 14 residues. CDR3 sequence (DNA): TGTGCCAGCAGCTTAGATCATGCAGGGGTTGGCTACACCTTC. Translation: CASSLDHAGVGYTF.

CDR3 protein: CASSPDRVGPQHF. For the CDR3, the DNA is TGTGCCAGCTCACCAGACAGGGTTGGGCCCCAGCATTTT. The genes are TRBV18 and TRBJ1-5; 7 bases are a match to TRBD1. The trim removed 2 bases at V and 9 bases at J, leaving 4 bases unmatched. The CDR3 is 13 amino acids. Germline V CDR1 and CDR2: KGHSH, LQKENI.

The chain joins TRBV5-1 to TRBJ2-6, with a possible D match to TRBD1 (6 bases). Trimming stripped 3 bases from V and 2 bases from J, with 9 bases between. The CDR3 has 15 residues. Germline CDR1 reads SGHRS; CDR2 reads YFSETQ. The CDR3 region has the DNA TGCGCCAGCAGCTCGGACAGACCTGGGGCCAACGTCCTGACTTTC. It yields the protein CASSSDRPGANVLTF.

The rearrangement links TRBV28 to TRBJ1-1; no clear D. The CDR3 has 12 residues. Germline CDR1 is MDHEN and CDR2 is SYDVKM. V was cut by 7 bases and J by 11 bases, with 17 bases left in between. CDR3 in DNA: TGTGCCAGCACCTCCTGGAAAGGAGAGGCTTTCTTT. Amino acids: CASTSWKGEAFF.

This clone was observed a few times. This chain connects TRBV21-1 to TRBJ2-7; the D call of TRBD1 is as the table states it, not checked on the DNA. TRBV21-1 is given as a pseudogene. The CDR3 spans 15 residues. CDR3 nucleotides: TGTGCCAGCAGGCGCAAGGACACTGACTCCTACGAGCAGTACTTC. This gives the protein CASRRKDTDSYEQYF.

CDR3 sequence reads: CASSLGMGRLSNEKLFF. In DNA form, the CDR3 reads TGCGCCAGCAGCTTGGGAATGGGGCGTCTCAGTAATGAAAAACTGTTTTTT. This sequence joins TRBV5-1 and TRBJ1-4; D may be TRBD1 (5 bases). V lost 0 bases to trimming and J lost 4 bases, with 16 bases between them. There are 17 residues in the CDR3. Germline lookup yields CDR1 SGHRS and CDR2 YFSETQ.

This clone has a handful of counts. The chain couples TRBV5-5 to TRBJ1-3; D ambiguous. Germline CDR1 reads SGHKS; CDR2 reads YYEKEE (reference sequence). The CDR3 is 12 residues long. Trimming removed 4 bases from V and 4 bases from J, with 6 bases in between. The CDR3 DNA is TGTGCCAGCAGCCGTCAGGGAAACACCATATATTTT. Its protein product is CASSRQGNTIYF. Based on the CDR3 plus reference TRBV5-5 and TRBJ1-3, the full variable domain is DAGVTQSPTHLIKTRGQQVTLRCSPISGHKSVSWYQQVLGQGPQFIFQYYEKEERGRGNFPDRFSARQFPNYSSELNVNALLLGDSALYLCASSRQGNTIYFGEGSWLTVV.